These 3 T cell receptor beta chains originate from one sample sequenced in a study of cytomegalovirus exposure and HLA in healthy donors. With 60 Vbeta and 13 Jbeta primers, the PCR was carried out. The protocol was immunoSEQ multiplex PCR, while the TCRdb copy is restricted to in-frame clones and leaves out a portion. The sample yields roughly 150,000 clones, roughly 80% seen once. The sequencing sample was made of PBMCs. These receptors were collected from a woman aged 50 to 60 in good health and CMV-seropositive.

V usage is TRBV10-1 and J usage is TRBJ2-1, with D possibly matching TRBD2 (5 bases). The germline gives CDR1 WNHNN, CDR2 SYGVQD (reference sequence). The CDR3 runs 14 residues. V was pared by 3 bases and J by 8 bases, with 14 bases between. The CDR3 loop is CASSERAGGYEQFF. The CDR3 DNA is TGCGCCAGCAGTGAACGGGCTGGAGGCTATGAGCAGTTCTTC.

The rearrangement uses TRBV6-1 and TRBJ2-7; TRBD1 matches 9 bases. CDR1 is MNHNS, CDR2 SASEGT, per germline. With 8 bases clipped from V and 0 bases from J, the junction kept 2 bases outside the gene matches. The CDR3 length is 13 residues. DNA of the CDR3: TGTGCCAGCGGGACAGGGATCTCCTACGAGCAGTACTTC. Its translation: CASGTGISYEQYF.

The V call is TRBV10-3, the J call TRBJ1-6, with 8 bases identical to TRBD1. This CDR3 has 17 residues. Germline assignment: CDR1 ENHRY and CDR2 SYGVKD. V lost 3 bases, J lost 4 bases, and 8 bases stayed unmatched. CDR3 coding DNA: TGTGCCATCAGTGAACTCCGGGGACAGGCTTATAATTCACCCCTCCACTTT. Protein sequence: CAISELRGQAYNSPLHF.